One and the same sample provided the 23 T cell receptor beta chains below, sequenced in a study of shared clonotypes between healthy human individuals. TCRdb's copy holds only in-frame clones and misses some; the assay was immunoSEQ multiplex PCR. The table shows 190,000 or so clones, with 65% to 70% occurring only once. Sequencing was carried out using memory CD4+ T cells sorted from blood. Indicated subset: CD45RA-negative fraction. The source of these receptors is a man aged 25 to 40 in good health.

This chain links TRBV7-3 with TRBJ2-5; D call uncertain. V was trimmed by 3 bases and J by 1 base, leaving 6 bases between them. CDR1 is SGHTA, CDR2 FQGTGA, per germline. There are 13 residues in the CDR3. For the CDR3, the DNA is TGTGCCAGCAGCTTGAATCGCCAAGAGACCCAGTACTTC. It specifies CASSLNRQETQYF. Complete variable domain (other parts from reference TRBV7-3 and TRBJ2-5): GAGVSQTPSNKVTEKGKYVELRCDPISGHTALYWYRQSLGQGPEFLIYFQGTGAADDSGLPNDRFFAVRPEGSVSTLKIQRTERGDSAVYLCASSLNRQETQYFGPGTRLLVL.

The rearrangement joins TRBV30 to TRBJ1-5; 7 bases match TRBD1. CDR1 is GTSNPN and CDR2 is SVGIG in the germline V gene (reference sequence). This CDR3 comprises 16 residues. Losses at the gene ends were 0 bases for V and 5 bases for J; bases not matched to a gene: 10. CDR3 in amino acids: CAWSVRGRGLYQPQHF. The CDR3 DNA reads TGTGCCTGGAGTGTACGGGGGAGGGGGCTCTATCAGCCCCAGCATTTT.

The rearrangement links TRBV9 to TRBJ2-6; D ambiguous. The CDR3 consists of 14 residues. Germline V gene lookup returns CDR1 SGDLS and CDR2 YYNGEE. V was clipped by 2 bases and J by 0 bases, with 3 bases between them. The CDR3 nucleotides read TGTGCCAGCAGCGTTTTCTCTGGGGCCAACGTCCTGACTTTC. Residues: CASSVFSGANVLTF.

The chain employs TRBV7-3 and TRBJ2-2; TRBD2 matches at 8 bases. Germline V gives CDR1 SGHTA, CDR2 FQGTGA. The V and J ends lost 1 base and 6 bases, in that order; junction bases with no gene match: 13. This CDR3 region has 18 residues. Here the CDR3 reads CASSLNSVASGSPGELFF. CDR3 DNA: TGTGCCAGCAGCTTAAATTCCGTGGCTAGCGGGTCCCCCGGGGAGCTGTTTTTT.

The V call is TRBV27, the J call TRBJ1-2, with a possible D match to TRBD1 (5 bases). Trimming removed 5 bases from V and 0 bases from J, with 7 bases in between. CDR3 length: 13 amino acids. Germline V gene lookup returns CDR1 MNHEY and CDR2 SMNVEV (reference sequence). The CDR3 DNA follows: TGTGCCAGCAGTCGACAGTCTAACTATGGCTACACCTTC. It yields the protein CASSRQSNYGYTF.

This chain links TRBV11-3 with TRBJ2-3; D gene ambiguous. Germline assignment: CDR1 SGHNT and CDR2 YENEEA. Trimming removed 5 bases from V and 0 bases from J, with 6 bases in between. The CDR3 totals 13 residues. The CDR3 sequence is CASSLHSTDTQYF. CDR3 in DNA: TGTGCCAGCAGCCTACATAGCACAGATACGCAGTATTTT.

This chain uses TRBV11-2 with TRBJ2-7; weak D call: TRBD2 (6 bases). Germline-derived CDR1 and CDR2 are SGHAT and FQNNGV. The V and J ends lost 3 bases and 2 bases respectively, with 11 bases between them. This CDR3 is 14 amino acids long. CDR3 loop: CASSFAGKAYEQYF. The CDR3 nucleotides read TGTGCCAGCAGCTTCGCGGGAAAGGCCTACGAGCAGTACTTC. Based on the CDR3 plus reference TRBV11-2 and TRBJ2-7, the full variable domain is EAGVAQSPRYKIIEKRQSVAFWCNPISGHATLYWYQQILGQGPKLLIQFQNNGVVDDSQLPKDRFSAERLKGVDSTLKIQPAKLEDSAVYLCASSFAGKAYEQYFGPGTRLTVT.

The chain uses TRBV7-2 and TRBJ2-1; D ambiguous. Germline V gives CDR1 SGHTA, CDR2 FQGNSA. V was trimmed by 1 base and J by 9 bases, leaving 13 bases between them. This CDR3 is built from 14 residues. The CDR3 is CASSLGVLNSEQFF. DNA for the CDR3: TGTGCCAGCAGCTTAGGAGTACTTAATAGTGAGCAGTTCTTC.

The rearrangement uses TRBV11-2 and TRBJ2-1, with 12 bases fitting TRBD2. Germline CDR1 is SGHAT and CDR2 is FQNNGV. The CDR3 covers 15 residues. Losses at the gene ends were 2 bases for V and 8 bases for J; bases not matched to a gene: 4. CDR3 residues: CASSLSSGRAHEQFF. DNA of the CDR3: TGTGCCAGCAGCTTATCTAGCGGGAGGGCCCATGAGCAGTTCTTC. The whole variable domain, filled in from reference TRBV11-2 and TRBJ2-1, reads EAGVAQSPRYKIIEKRQSVAFWCNPISGHATLYWYQQILGQGPKLLIQFQNNGVVDDSQLPKDRFSAERLKGVDSTLKIQPAKLEDSAVYLCASSLSSGRAHEQFFGPGTRLTVL.

The gene calls are TRBV11-2 and TRBJ2-7; TRBD1 or TRBD2 may be the D gene (5 bases each). Deletions cut 3 bases from V and 10 bases from J, with 19 bases between. CDR1 is SGHAT, CDR2 FQNNGV, per germline. The CDR3 spans 14 residues. CDR3 nucleotide sequence: TGTGCCAGCAGCTTTAACCGGGACCCCAAAGGACAGTACTTC. Translating gives CASSFNRDPKGQYF.

The V and J genes are TRBV19 and TRBJ2-5; TRBD2 matches 12 bases. Trimming at V came to 7 bases and at J to 5 bases, leaving 14 bases not matched to a gene. This CDR3 is 17 amino acids long. Looked up from germline, CDR1 is LNHDA and CDR2 is SQIVND (reference sequence). Here the CDR3 DNA reads TGTGCCAGTAAGGCCGGGCTAGCGGGAGGGCCAGGGGAGACCCAGTACTTC. This gives the protein CASKAGLAGGPGETQYF. Looking up the rest from reference TRBV19 and TRBJ2-5 gives the full variable domain: DGGITQSPKYLFRKEGQNVTLSCEQNLNHDAMYWYRQDPGQGLRLIYYSQIVNDFQKGDIAEGYSVSREKKESFPLTVTSAQKNPTAFYLCASKAGLAGGPGETQYFGPGTRLLVL.

The V and J genes are TRBV21-1 and TRBJ2-7. TRBV21-1 is given as a pseudogene. The CDR3 runs to 16 residues. The CDR3 loop reads CASSKAPGPGPYEQYF. CDR3 coding DNA: TGTGCCAGCAGCAAAGCGCCGGGACCGGGACCCTACGAGCAGTACTTC.

This clone was observed a single time. The rearrangement links TRBV2 to TRBJ2-1; D is unresolved. Germline assignment: CDR1 SNHLY and CDR2 FYNNEI. The CDR3 contains 13 residues. The V gene lost 5 bases and the J gene lost 8 bases, with 13 bases spanning the gap. The CDR3 coding sequence is TGTGCCAGCAGTCTATTGTTTAACGATGAGCAGTTCTTC. Amino acids: CASSLLFNDEQFF.

The chain is built from TRBV9 and TRBJ2-5, with a possible D match to TRBD2 (5 bases). Trimming pared 3 bases from V and 4 bases from J, leaving 19 bases between. Germline lookup yields CDR1 SGDLS and CDR2 YYNGEE. There are 16 residues in the CDR3. CDR3 in amino acids: CASSAPPREGIETQYF. CDR3 sequence (DNA): TGTGCCAGCAGCGCACCCCCTCGGGAAGGTATAGAGACCCAGTACTTC.

This clone was picked up one time. This chain connects TRBV7-2 to TRBJ2-7, with 7 bases identical to TRBD2. The CDR3 sequence is 14 residues long. Germline V gene data show CDR1 as SGHTA and CDR2 as FQGNSA. V lost 3 bases, J lost 4 bases, and 6 bases stayed unmatched. CDR3 loop: CASSFAGAYYEQYF. In nucleotides, the CDR3 is TGTGCCAGCAGCTTTGCGGGAGCATATTACGAGCAGTACTTC.

This clone was detected a few times. CDR3 loop: CSVSPNYGYTF. The CDR3 nucleotides are TGCAGCGTTTCCCCTAACTATGGCTACACCTTC. The genes are TRBV29-1 and TRBJ1-2; D gene uncertain. V lost 5 bases, J lost 0 bases, and 4 bases lay in between. This CDR3 comprises 11 residues. Germline CDR1 and CDR2: SQVTM and ANQGSEA.

This chain connects TRBV28 to TRBJ2-5, with 11 bases aligning to TRBD2. The junction had 3 bases not matched to a gene; V was cut back by 2 bases and J by 1 base. The CDR3 covers 16 residues. Germline CDR1 and CDR2: MDHEN and SYDVKM. This CDR3 is CASSLGLAGGQETQYF. The CDR3 DNA reads TGTGCCAGCAGTTTAGGGCTAGCGGGAGGCCAAGAGACCCAGTACTTC.

The CDR3 region is CASGREETQYF. CDR3 nucleotides: TGTGCCAGCGGGAGAGAAGAGACCCAGTACTTC. The chain combines TRBV9 with TRBJ2-5; D may be TRBD2 (5 bases). Trimming left V 7 bases short and J 3 bases short, with 7 bases between. CDR1 SGDLS and CDR2 YYNGEE come from the germline V gene. This CDR3 has 11 residues.

The chain uses TRBV5-1 and TRBJ2-7, with 11 bases fitting TRBD2. This CDR3 contains 15 residues. V lost 4 bases and J lost 4; bases outside the gene matches: 7. The germline CDR1 and CDR2 sequences are SGHRS and YFSETQ. CDR3 amino acids: CASSVLAGGRYEQYF. The CDR3 nucleotides are TGCGCCAGCAGCGTATTAGCGGGAGGGAGATACGAGCAGTACTTC. Filled out from reference TRBV5-1 and TRBJ2-7, the complete variable domain reads KAGVTQTPRYLIKTRGQQVTLSCSPISGHRSVSWYQQTPGQGLQFLFEYFSETQRNKGNFPGRFSGRQFSNSRSEMNVSTLELGDSALYLCASSVLAGGRYEQYFGPGTRLTVT.

The chain combines TRBV28 with TRBJ2-2; the D gene is possibly TRBD2 (5 bases). Germline V gene data show CDR1 as MDHEN and CDR2 as SYDVKM. The CDR3 has 15 amino acids. The ends were cut back, 6 bases at V and 0 bases at J, with 11 bases in the middle. CDR3: CASSPDYTNTGELFF. For the CDR3, the DNA is TGTGCCAGCAGCCCCGACTATACGAACACCGGGGAGCTGTTTTTT. The full variable domain, in which reference TRBV28 and TRBJ2-2 provide the parts outside the CDR3, is DVKVTQSSRYLVKRTGEKVFLECVQDMDHENMFWYRQDPGLGLRLIYFSYDVKMKEKGDIPEGYSVSREKKERFSLILESASTNQTSMYLCASSPDYTNTGELFFGEGSRLTVL.

The rearrangement uses TRBV18 and TRBJ2-2, with 7 bases lining up with TRBD1. The junction had 15 bases not matched to a gene; V was cut back by 3 bases and J by 8 bases. The germline CDR1 and CDR2 sequences are KGHSH and LQKENI. This CDR3 contains 17 residues. The CDR3 is CASSPTLTGSSVGELFF. CDR3 sequence (DNA): TGTGCCAGCTCACCGACACTGACAGGGTCTTCGGTGGGGGAGCTGTTTTTT.

The chain combines TRBV7-6 with TRBJ2-7; TRBD2 might be the D (6 bases). The V and J ends lost 5 bases and 4 bases respectively, with 15 bases between them. The length of the CDR3 is 14 residues. Germline CDR1 is SGHVS and CDR2 is FNYEAQ. CDR3 sequence (DNA): TGTGCCAGCAGCCCATCGGGACTCAGATACGAGCAGTACTTC. Its protein product is CASSPSGLRYEQYF. Full variable domain (outside the CDR3, taken from reference TRBV7-6 and TRBJ2-7): GAGVSQSPRYKVTKRGQDVALRCDPISGHVSLYWYRQALGQGPEFLTYFNYEAQQDKSGLPNDRFSAERPEGSISTLTIQRTEQRDSAMYRCASSPSGLRYEQYFGPGTRLTVT.

The table lists this clone with a few counts. This chain uses TRBV7-9 with TRBJ2-7, with TRBD2 as a possible D gene (5 bases). Germline CDR1 and CDR2: SEHNR and FQNEAQ (reference sequence). V was trimmed by 5 bases and J by 4 bases, leaving 15 bases between them. The CDR3 has 14 amino acids. The CDR3, as DNA: TGTGCCAGCAGCCAAGCCGGGGTCGATTACGAGCAGTACTTC. Translating gives CASSQAGVDYEQYF.